The next 25 T cell receptor beta chains were all read from a single sample in a study of T-cell reconstitution after alpha-beta-depleted transplantation in children. Unique molecular identifiers were used to barcode this TCRbeta library. TCRdb itself ran the PCR reads through MiXCR, one entry per CDR3 protein. This table holds some 100,000 distinct CDR3 sequences, about 14% found once. The specimen comprised PBMCs, mostly from graft donor cells, sampled 180 days after TCRalphabeta/CD19-depleted stem cell transplant. The receptors were gathered from a male patient between 2 and 15 years old who had a stem cell transplant for acute lymphoblastic leukemia, so the T cells may come from the graft donor.

This clonotype showed up just a few times. The chain couples TRBV10-2 to TRBJ2-2; D is uncertain. The germline gives CDR1 WSHSY, CDR2 SAAADI. There are 15 residues in the CDR3. The germline V and J ends were trimmed by 4 bases and 4 bases, with 13 bases remaining between them. The CDR3 region is CASSGPELGTGELFF. Here the CDR3 DNA reads TGCGCCAGCAGTGGCCCGGAGCTAGGCACCGGGGAGCTGTTTTTT.

This clonotype came up many times. The chain employs TRBV6-6 and TRBJ1-2, with 8 bases lining up with TRBD1. There are 13 residues in the CDR3. The V segment lost 5 bases and the J segment 7 bases; nucleotides outside the gene matches: 6. In germline, CDR1 is MNHNY, CDR2 SVGAGI (reference sequence). Here the CDR3 reads CASSTDRGGGYTF. In DNA form, the CDR3 reads TGTGCCAGCAGTACAGACAGGGGCGGTGGCTACACCTTC.

This clonotype was detected only a few times. V usage is TRBV5-1 and J usage is TRBJ2-7; TRBD1 matches at 7 bases. The CDR3 length is 14 residues. The J segment lost 0 bases and the V segment lost 4 bases, leaving 4 bases of the junction unmatched. Germline loops: CDR1 SGHRS, CDR2 YFSETQ. CDR3 sequence: CASSPRDSSYEQYF. The CDR3 nucleotides are TGCGCCAGCAGCCCCCGGGACAGCTCCTACGAGCAGTACTTC.

The chain uses TRBV24-1 and TRBJ2-5; D is uncertain. The CDR3 length is 17 residues. Germline V CDR1 and CDR2: KGHDR, SFDVKD. V lost 5 bases to trimming and J lost 3 bases, with 21 bases between them. CDR3 DNA sequence: TGTGCCACCAGTGGGGTTGGTGAGGATAACTGGGAAGAGACCCAGTACTTC. Its translation: CATSGVGEDNWEETQYF.

This clonotype has more than one count but fewer than ten. The chain links TRBV19 to TRBJ2-7; 7 bases are shared with TRBD2. V was pared by 4 bases and J by 2 bases, with 11 bases of the junction left unmatched. This CDR3 is built from 16 residues. Per the germline V gene, CDR1 is LNHDA and CDR2 is SQIVND (reference sequence). This chain's CDR3 is CASSTFGQGGAYEQYF. The CDR3 DNA reads TGTGCCAGTAGTACATTCGGGCAGGGAGGGGCCTACGAGCAGTACTTC. Combining the CDR3 with reference TRBV19 and TRBJ2-7 gives the whole variable domain DGGITQSPKYLFRKEGQNVTLSCEQNLNHDAMYWYRQDPGQGLRLIYYSQIVNDFQKGDIAEGYSVSREKKESFPLTVTSAQKNPTAFYLCASSTFGQGGAYEQYFGPGTRLTVT.

The chain recombines TRBV28 with TRBJ2-2; D possibly corresponds to TRBD1 (7 bases). This CDR3 is 18 amino acids long. V dropped 2 bases and J dropped 4 bases, with 20 bases sitting between them. From germline, CDR1 is MDHEN and CDR2 SYDVKM. The DNA of the CDR3 is TGTGCCAGCAGTTTAGTAAGGTGGAGGGGGCGTGCCACCGGGGAGCTGTTTTTT. The encoded protein is CASSLVRWRGRATGELFF.

This clonotype was counted a few times. This rearrangement joins TRBV6-5 to TRBJ1-2; D is undetermined. CDR3 length equals 16 residues. Per the germline V gene, CDR1 is MNHEY and CDR2 is SVGAGI. V was trimmed by 0 bases and J by 4 bases, leaving 15 bases between them. For the CDR3, the DNA is TGTGCCAGCAGTTACTCGAACGCGTTGGGCCTCTATGGCTACACCTTC. Its translation: CASSYSNALGLYGYTF.

The chain has TRBV24-1 and TRBJ2-5; D is possibly TRBD2 (5 bases). V was trimmed by 11 bases and J by 5 bases, leaving 11 bases between them. CDR3 length equals 11 residues. CDR1 and CDR2 from the germline V gene are KGHDR and SFDVKD. In DNA, the CDR3 is TGTGCCATTGAACGAGGGGAGACCCAGTACTTC. Amino acids: CAIERGETQYF.

This clonotype was seen a few times. The rearrangement links TRBV7-8 to TRBJ2-1, with D perhaps matching TRBD1 (6 bases). The CDR3 runs 13 residues. Germline CDR1 SGHVS, CDR2 FQNEAQ. V lost 5 bases and J lost 6, with 11 bases in between. CDR3 region: CASSLGASNEQFF. In DNA, the CDR3 is TGTGCCAGCAGCCTGGGGGCTAGCAATGAGCAGTTCTTC.

This clonotype was seen a handful of times. This chain links TRBV9 with TRBJ2-1; D is perhaps TRBD2 (5 bases). Germline CDR1 and CDR2: SGDLS and YYNGEE. V was trimmed by 4 bases and J by 7 bases, leaving 15 bases between them. This CDR3 region has 14 residues. CDR3 coding DNA: TGTGCCAGCAGCCCCATACTAGTGTGGAATGAGCAGTTCTTC. Translated, it gives CASSPILVWNEQFF.

The sample holds a few counts of this clonotype. This chain joins TRBV7-2 and TRBJ2-1, with D perhaps assigned TRBD1 or TRBD2 (5 bases each). The CDR3 totals 17 residues. CDR1 and CDR2 (germline): SGHTA, FQGNSA. V was trimmed by 1 base and J by 3 bases, leaving 16 bases between them. CDR3 region: CASSLGSAGTFYNEQFF. The CDR3 DNA reads TGTGCCAGCAGCTTAGGTTCCGCCGGGACCTTCTACAATGAGCAGTTCTTC.

This clonotype has a handful of counts. The chain combines TRBV11-3 with TRBJ2-5, with D hard to call. Germline lookup yields CDR1 SGHNT and CDR2 YENEEA. With 5 bases removed from V and 2 bases from J, the gap between germline ends came to 15 bases. The CDR3 loop spans 15 amino acids. The chain's CDR3 is CASSQWKGQQETQYF. For the CDR3, the DNA is TGTGCCAGCAGCCAATGGAAGGGCCAACAAGAGACCCAGTACTTC.

This chain connects TRBV5-6 to TRBJ2-7, with D perhaps assigned TRBD1 or TRBD2 (6 bases each). The CDR3 has 17 amino acids. The V gene lost 2 bases and the J gene lost 4 bases, with 22 bases spanning the gap. Germline CDR1 SGHDT, CDR2 YYEEEE. CDR3 bases: TGTGCCAGCAGCTTTAAACCTTTGGGGGGCTACAGGTACGAGCAGTACTTC. Translating gives CASSFKPLGGYRYEQYF.

This clonotype has a handful of counts. This chain links TRBV20-1 with TRBJ1-1, with D possibly matching TRBD1 (6 bases). In germline, CDR1 is DFQATT, CDR2 SNEGSKA (reference sequence). This CDR3 comprises 14 residues. Trimming took 5 bases from V and 0 from J, leaving 13 bases between them. CDR3 DNA sequence: TGCAGTGCTCTAATAGGGGGGGTGAACACTGAAGCTTTCTTT. Protein sequence: CSALIGGVNTEAFF.

A few counts support this clonotype. The chain has TRBV7-9 and TRBJ2-4; a possible D gene is TRBD1 (6 bases). Trimming cost V 2 bases and J 1 base, with 6 bases left between them. The CDR3 runs 14 residues. CDR1 is SEHNR, CDR2 FQNEAQ, per germline (reference sequence). CDR3: CASSLQGAKNIQYF. In nucleotides, the CDR3 is TGTGCCAGCAGCTTACAGGGGGCCAAAAACATTCAGTACTTC.

This clonotype was seen repeatedly, ten times or more. The J gene is TRBJ1-1, the V gene TRBV4-3; possible D gene TRBD1, 5 bases. Germline loops: CDR1 LGHNA, CDR2 YSLEER. V was shortened by 0 bases and J by 2 bases, with 13 bases between the two germline ends. The CDR3 is made up of 16 amino acids. CDR3 residues: CASSQDRWGSNTEAFF. DNA of the CDR3: TGCGCCAGCAGCCAAGATCGATGGGGGAGTAACACTGAAGCTTTCTTT.

The table lists this clonotype with many counts. V is TRBV10-3 and J is TRBJ2-7; possible D gene TRBD2, 6 bases. Germline CDR1 and CDR2: ENHRY and SYGVKD. This CDR3 is built from 13 residues. V lost 0 bases and J 3 bases, leaving 6 bases between the germline ends. The CDR3 sequence: CAISESEGYEQYF. CDR3 nucleotides: TGTGCCATCAGTGAGTCGGAGGGCTACGAGCAGTACTTC.

This clonotype has more than one count but fewer than ten. The rearrangement links TRBV4-1 to TRBJ1-1, with unresolved D. Trimming shortened V by 4 bases and J by 8 bases, and 14 bases separated the two germline ends. The CDR3 extends over 13 amino acids. Per germline, CDR1 MGHRA and CDR2 YSYEKL. The DNA for the CDR3 is TGCGCCAGCAGCCCGGGCCTCCGGCAGGAAGCTTTCTTT. It specifies CASSPGLRQEAFF.

This rearrangement joins TRBV20-1 to TRBJ1-3, with 11 bases lining up with TRBD1. Germline trimming cut 5 bases from V and 1 base from J; bases unmatched to any gene: 4. CDR1 is DFQATT and CDR2 is SNEGSKA in the germline V gene (reference sequence). This CDR3 comprises 15 residues. CDR3 region: CSAPDRGRSGNTIYF. The CDR3, as DNA: TGCAGTGCTCCGGACAGGGGGCGATCTGGAAACACCATATATTTT.

This chain uses TRBV7-6 with TRBJ1-1; the match to TRBD1 covers 7 bases. This CDR3 region has 15 residues. CDR1 and CDR2 from the germline V gene are SGHVS and FNYEAQ. Losses at the gene ends were 5 bases for V and 6 bases for J; bases not matched to a gene: 12. The CDR3 region is CASSPPTGFGPEAFF. CDR3 DNA: TGTGCCAGCAGCCCCCCGACAGGGTTCGGCCCTGAAGCTTTCTTT.

The sample holds a few counts of this clonotype. The V gene is TRBV29-1, the J gene TRBJ2-7, with 7 bases aligning to TRBD1. Trimming at V came to 4 bases and at J to 0 bases, leaving 3 bases not matched to a gene. The CDR3 is 13 residues long. In germline, CDR1 is SQVTM, CDR2 ANQGSEA. Written as DNA, the CDR3 is TGCAGCGTTGGGACAGGTAGCTCCTACGAGCAGTACTTC. Translating gives CSVGTGSSYEQYF.

The chain has TRBV7-2 and TRBJ2-5, with D perhaps matching TRBD1 (5 bases). V was cut by 0 bases and J by 1 base, with 15 bases left in between. Germline V CDR1 and CDR2: SGHTA, FQGNSA. The CDR3 covers 17 residues. The CDR3 sequence: CASSLAVTEYSQETQYF. The CDR3 bases are TGTGCCAGCAGCTTAGCGGTGACAGAATACTCCCAAGAGACCCAGTACTTC. Variable domain in full (rest from reference TRBV7-2 and TRBJ2-5): GAGVSQSPSNKVTEKGKDVELRCDPISGHTALYWYRQSLGQGLEFLIYFQGNSAPDKSGLPSDRFSAERTGGSVSTLTIQRTQQEDSAVYLCASSLAVTEYSQETQYFGPGTRLLVL.

This clonotype occurred many times. CDR3 loop: CASSLRQGTDTQYF. The CDR3 bases are TGTGCCAGCAGTTTACGACAGGGGACAGATACGCAGTATTTT. V usage is TRBV12-3 or TRBV12-4 and J usage is TRBJ2-3; 8 nucleotides line up with TRBD1. With 2 bases clipped from V and 3 bases from J, the junction kept 1 base outside the gene matches. The CDR3 runs to 14 residues.

The chain uses TRBV20-1 and TRBJ2-1, with a tentative D call TRBD2 (5 bases). CDR3 length: 13 residues. The germline V and J ends were trimmed by 8 bases and 7 bases, with 18 bases remaining between them. Per germline, CDR1 DFQATT and CDR2 SNEGSKA (reference sequence). The DNA of the CDR3 is TGCAGTAGTGGACTCATCTCGCGAAATGAGCAGTTCTTC. As protein: CSSGLISRNEQFF.

The rearrangement joins TRBV29-1 to TRBJ2-1; the D is unclear. Trimming stripped 7 bases from V and 0 bases from J, with 13 bases between. Germline V CDR1 and CDR2: SQVTM, ANQGSEA. The CDR3 is 14 amino acids. CDR3 sequence reads: CSGGTEYSYNEQFF. CDR3 coding DNA: TGCAGCGGCGGCACAGAATACTCCTACAATGAGCAGTTCTTC.